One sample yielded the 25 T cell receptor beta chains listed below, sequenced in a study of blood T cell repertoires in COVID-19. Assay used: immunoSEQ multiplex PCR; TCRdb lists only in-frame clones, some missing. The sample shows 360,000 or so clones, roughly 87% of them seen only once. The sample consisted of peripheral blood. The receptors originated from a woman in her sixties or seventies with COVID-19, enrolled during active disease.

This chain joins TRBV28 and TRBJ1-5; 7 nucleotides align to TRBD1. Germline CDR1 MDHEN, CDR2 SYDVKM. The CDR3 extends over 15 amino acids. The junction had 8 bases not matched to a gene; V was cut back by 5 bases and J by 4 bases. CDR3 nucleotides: TGTGCCAGCAGTCCTCCGGGACAGATAAATCAGCCCCAGCATTTT. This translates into CASSPPGQINQPQHF.

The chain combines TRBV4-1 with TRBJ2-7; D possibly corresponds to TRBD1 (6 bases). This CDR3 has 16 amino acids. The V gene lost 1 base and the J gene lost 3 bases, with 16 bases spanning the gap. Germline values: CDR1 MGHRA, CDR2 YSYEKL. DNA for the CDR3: TGCGCCAGCAGCCAAGGGGTTCTCGGACAGTACTACGAGCAGTACTTC. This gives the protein CASSQGVLGQYYEQYF.

The CDR3 loop is CASSLSRGGWNEQFF. The CDR3 DNA is TGTGCCAGCAGTTTATCGAGGGGGGGTTGGAATGAGCAGTTCTTC. This sequence joins TRBV27 and TRBJ2-1, with D possibly matching TRBD2 (7 bases). This CDR3 region has 15 residues. Germline CDR1 reads MNHEY; CDR2 reads SMNVEV (reference sequence). Trimming stripped 0 bases from V and 7 bases from J, with 13 bases between.

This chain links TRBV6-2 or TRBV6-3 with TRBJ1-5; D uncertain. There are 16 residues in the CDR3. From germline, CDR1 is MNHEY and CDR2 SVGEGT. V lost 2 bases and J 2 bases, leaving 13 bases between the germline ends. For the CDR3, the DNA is TGTGCCAGCAGTTACCCGGAGGCGTCCGGCAATCAGCCCCAGCATTTT. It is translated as CASSYPEASGNQPQHF.

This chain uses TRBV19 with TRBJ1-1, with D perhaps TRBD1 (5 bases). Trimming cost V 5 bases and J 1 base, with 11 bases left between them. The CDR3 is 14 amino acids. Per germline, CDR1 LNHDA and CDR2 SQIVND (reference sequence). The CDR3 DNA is TGTGCCAGTAGTTACAGGCCCCCGAACACTGAAGCTTTCTTT. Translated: CASSYRPPNTEAFF.

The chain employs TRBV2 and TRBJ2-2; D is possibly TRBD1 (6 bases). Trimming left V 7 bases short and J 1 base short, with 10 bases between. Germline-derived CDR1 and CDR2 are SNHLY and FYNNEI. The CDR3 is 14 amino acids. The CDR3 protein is CASTGTLNTGELFF. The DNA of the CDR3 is TGTGCCAGCACCGGGACACTGAACACCGGGGAGCTGTTTTTT.

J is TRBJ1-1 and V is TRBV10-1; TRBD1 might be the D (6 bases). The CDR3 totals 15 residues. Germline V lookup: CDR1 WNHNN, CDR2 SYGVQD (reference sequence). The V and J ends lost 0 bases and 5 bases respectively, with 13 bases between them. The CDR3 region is CASSESQGSGTEAFF. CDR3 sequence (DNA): TGCGCCAGCAGTGAGTCACAGGGCTCGGGAACTGAAGCTTTCTTT.

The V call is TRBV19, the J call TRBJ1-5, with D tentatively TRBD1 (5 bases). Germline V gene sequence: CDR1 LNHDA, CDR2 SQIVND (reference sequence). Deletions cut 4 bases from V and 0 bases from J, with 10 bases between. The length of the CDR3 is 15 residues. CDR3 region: CASSSQGYSNQPQHF. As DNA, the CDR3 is TGTGCCAGTAGTAGTCAGGGCTATAGCAATCAGCCCCAGCATTTT. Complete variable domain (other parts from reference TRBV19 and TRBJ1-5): DGGITQSPKYLFRKEGQNVTLSCEQNLNHDAMYWYRQDPGQGLRLIYYSQIVNDFQKGDIAEGYSVSREKKESFPLTVTSAQKNPTAFYLCASSSQGYSNQPQHFGDGTRLSIL.

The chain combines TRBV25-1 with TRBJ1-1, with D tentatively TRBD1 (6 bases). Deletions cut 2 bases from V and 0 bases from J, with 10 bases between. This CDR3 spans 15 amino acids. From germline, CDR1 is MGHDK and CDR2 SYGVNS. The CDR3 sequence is CASSERTAMNTEAFF. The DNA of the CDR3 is TGTGCCAGCAGTGAAAGGACAGCTATGAACACTGAAGCTTTCTTT.

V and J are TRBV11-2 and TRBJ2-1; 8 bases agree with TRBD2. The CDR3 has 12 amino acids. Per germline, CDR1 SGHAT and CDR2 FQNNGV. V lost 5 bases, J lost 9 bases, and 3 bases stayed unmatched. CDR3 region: CASSKLAVEQFF. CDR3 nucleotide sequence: TGTGCCAGCAGCAAACTAGCGGTTGAGCAGTTCTTC.

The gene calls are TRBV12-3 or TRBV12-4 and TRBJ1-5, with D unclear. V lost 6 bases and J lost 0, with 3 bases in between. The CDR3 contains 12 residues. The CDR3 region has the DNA TGTGCCAGCAGGGCTAGCAATCAGCCCCAGCATTTT. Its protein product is CASRASNQPQHF.

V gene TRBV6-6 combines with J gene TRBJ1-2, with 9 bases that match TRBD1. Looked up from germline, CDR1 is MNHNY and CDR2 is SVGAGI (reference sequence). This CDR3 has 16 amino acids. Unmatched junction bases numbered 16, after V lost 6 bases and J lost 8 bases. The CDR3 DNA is TGTGCCAGCAGAGCCCGGGACAGGGCACTGAGCATAGGCTACACCTTC. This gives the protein CASRARDRALSIGYTF.

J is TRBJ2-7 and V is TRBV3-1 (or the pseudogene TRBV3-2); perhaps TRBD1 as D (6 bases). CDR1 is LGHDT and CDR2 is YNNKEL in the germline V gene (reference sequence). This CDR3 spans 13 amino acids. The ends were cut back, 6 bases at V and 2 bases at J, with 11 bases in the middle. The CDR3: CASRRQGTYEQYF. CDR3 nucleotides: TGTGCCAGCAGACGGCAGGGGACCTACGAGCAGTACTTC.

The CDR3 here is CASSPRTGLNTEAFF. The CDR3 DNA reads TGTGCCAGCAGCCCCAGGACAGGGTTGAACACTGAAGCTTTCTTT. The V call is TRBV7-2, the J call TRBJ1-1, with 8 bases lining up with TRBD1. The V gene end was trimmed by 5 bases and the J gene end by 0 bases; junction bases not matched to a gene: 5. This CDR3 is 15 amino acids long. Germline CDR1 and CDR2: SGHTA and FQGNSA.

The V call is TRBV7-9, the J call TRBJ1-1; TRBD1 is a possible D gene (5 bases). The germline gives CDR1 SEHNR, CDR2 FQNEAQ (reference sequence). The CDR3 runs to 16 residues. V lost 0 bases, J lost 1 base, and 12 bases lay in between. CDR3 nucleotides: TGTGCCAGCAGCTTAGCGTCGGCGGGGGGGAACACTGAAGCTTTCTTT. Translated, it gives CASSLASAGGNTEAFF.

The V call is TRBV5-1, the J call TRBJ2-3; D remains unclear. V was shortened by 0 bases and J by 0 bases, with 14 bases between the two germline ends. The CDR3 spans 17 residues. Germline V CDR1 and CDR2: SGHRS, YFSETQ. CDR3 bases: TGCGCCAGCAGCTTGGCCGGGTCTTTTGAAAGCACAGATACGCAGTATTTT. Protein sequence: CASSLAGSFESTDTQYF.

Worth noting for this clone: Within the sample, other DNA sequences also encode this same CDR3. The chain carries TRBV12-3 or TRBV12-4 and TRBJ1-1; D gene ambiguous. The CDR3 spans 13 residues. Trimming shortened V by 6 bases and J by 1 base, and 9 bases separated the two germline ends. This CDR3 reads CASSLRGNTEAFF. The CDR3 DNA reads TGTGCCAGCAGCTTACGGGGGAACACTGAAGCTTTCTTT.

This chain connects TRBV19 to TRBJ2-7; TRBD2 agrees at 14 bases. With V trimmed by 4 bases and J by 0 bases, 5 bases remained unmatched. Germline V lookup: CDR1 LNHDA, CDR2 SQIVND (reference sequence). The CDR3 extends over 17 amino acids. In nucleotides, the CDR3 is TGTGCCAGTAGTAAGACTAGCGGGGGGGTCACCTCCTACGAGCAGTACTTC. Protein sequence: CASSKTSGGVTSYEQYF. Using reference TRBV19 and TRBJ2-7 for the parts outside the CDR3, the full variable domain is DGGITQSPKYLFRKEGQNVTLSCEQNLNHDAMYWYRQDPGQGLRLIYYSQIVNDFQKGDIAEGYSVSREKKESFPLTVTSAQKNPTAFYLCASSKTSGGVTSYEQYFGPGTRLTVT.

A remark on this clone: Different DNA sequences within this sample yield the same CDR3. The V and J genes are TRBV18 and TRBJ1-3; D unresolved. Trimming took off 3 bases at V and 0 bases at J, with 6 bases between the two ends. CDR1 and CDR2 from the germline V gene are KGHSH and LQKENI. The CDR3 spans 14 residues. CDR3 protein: CASSPDSSGNTIYF. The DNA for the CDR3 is TGTGCCAGCTCACCTGATAGCTCTGGAAACACCATATATTTT.

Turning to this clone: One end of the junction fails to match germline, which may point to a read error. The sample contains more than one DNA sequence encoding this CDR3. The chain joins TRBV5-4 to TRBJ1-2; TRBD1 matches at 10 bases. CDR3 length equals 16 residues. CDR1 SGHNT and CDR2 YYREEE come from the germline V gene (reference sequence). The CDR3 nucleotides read TGTGCCAGCAGCTTAAATAGGGGACAGGGGAACTATGGTTACACCTTC. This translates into CASSLNRGQGNYGYTF.

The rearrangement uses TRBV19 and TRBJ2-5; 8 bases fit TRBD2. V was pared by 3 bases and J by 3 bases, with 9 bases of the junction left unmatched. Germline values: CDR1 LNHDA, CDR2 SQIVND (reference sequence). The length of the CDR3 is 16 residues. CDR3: CASSIGILAGKETQYF. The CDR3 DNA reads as TGTGCCAGTAGTATCGGGATTCTAGCGGGCAAAGAGACCCAGTACTTC.

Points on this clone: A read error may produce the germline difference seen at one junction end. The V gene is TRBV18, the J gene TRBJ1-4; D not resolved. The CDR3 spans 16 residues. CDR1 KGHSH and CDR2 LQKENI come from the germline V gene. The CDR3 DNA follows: TGTGCCAGCACACCACAGCCATCTGCAACTAATGAAAAACTGTTTTTT. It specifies CASTPQPSATNEKLFF.

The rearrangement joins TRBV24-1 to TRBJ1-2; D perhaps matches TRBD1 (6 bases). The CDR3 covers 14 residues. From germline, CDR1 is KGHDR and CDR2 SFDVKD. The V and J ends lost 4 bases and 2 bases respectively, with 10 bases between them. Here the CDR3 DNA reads TGTGCCACCAGTGACCGCGGACAGAACTATGGCTACACCTTC. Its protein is CATSDRGQNYGYTF.

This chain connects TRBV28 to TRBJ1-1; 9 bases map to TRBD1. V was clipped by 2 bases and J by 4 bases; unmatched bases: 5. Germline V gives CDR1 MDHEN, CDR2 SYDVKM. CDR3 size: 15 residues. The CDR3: CASSLGGQGGTEAFF. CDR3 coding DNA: TGTGCCAGCAGTTTAGGGGGACAGGGAGGCACTGAAGCTTTCTTT. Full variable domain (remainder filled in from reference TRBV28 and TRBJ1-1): DVKVTQSSRYLVKRTGEKVFLECVQDMDHENMFWYRQDPGLGLRLIYFSYDVKMKEKGDIPEGYSVSREKKERFSLILESASTNQTSMYLCASSLGGQGGTEAFFGQGTRLTVV.

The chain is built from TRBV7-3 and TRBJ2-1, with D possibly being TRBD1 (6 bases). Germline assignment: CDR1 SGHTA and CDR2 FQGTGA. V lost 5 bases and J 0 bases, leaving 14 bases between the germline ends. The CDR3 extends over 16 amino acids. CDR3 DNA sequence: TGTGCCAGCAGCCTAGGGACAATGAGCTCCTACAATGAGCAGTTCTTC. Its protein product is CASSLGTMSSYNEQFF. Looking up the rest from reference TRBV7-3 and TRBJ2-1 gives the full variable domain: GAGVSQTPSNKVTEKGKYVELRCDPISGHTALYWYRQSLGQGPEFLIYFQGTGAADDSGLPNDRFFAVRPEGSVSTLKIQRTERGDSAVYLCASSLGTMSSYNEQFFGPGTRLTVL.